These 15 T cell receptor beta chains share one sample of origin, sequenced in a study of blood T cell repertoires in COVID-19 (dated by TCRdb to 2019 to 2021). Library creation used the immunoSEQ multiplex PCR assay. The clones in this table, taken by TCRdb from immuneACCESS, are in-frame only. Not every clone is retained; where verified, under half of the shortfall comes from an unresolved V gene, and the cause of the rest is unknown. This sample has hundreds of thousands of clones in its table, and less than 90% of those were observed once. In total, the top ten clones hold just over 7% of the sample. The sample comprised peripheral blood. The receptors come from a woman aged 60-70 years with COVID-19, enrolled during active disease.

This clone came up a few times. The chain couples TRBV5-6 to TRBJ1-1; TRBD1 aligns across 7 bases. Per germline, CDR1 SGHDT and CDR2 YYEEEE. V shed 0 bases, J shed 3 bases, and the junction held 5 bases outside the gene matches. The CDR3 contains 15 residues. This CDR3 is CASSLGGQYYTEAFF. CDR3 bases: TGTGCCAGCAGCTTGGGGGGACAGTATTACACTGAAGCTTTCTTT.

The chain links TRBV30 to TRBJ1-3; D uncertain. Germline CDR1 GTSNPN, CDR2 SVGIG (reference sequence). Trimming took off 1 base at V and 5 bases at J, with 6 bases between the two ends. The CDR3 is 12 amino acids. The CDR3 is CAWSDRRNTIYF. Written as DNA, the CDR3 is TGTGCCTGGAGTGACAGAAGAAACACCATATATTTT.

This chain connects TRBV7-8 to TRBJ1-2; D possibly corresponds to TRBD1 (5 bases). Trimming stripped 1 base from V and 6 bases from J, with 9 bases between. CDR3 size: 13 residues. Germline V gene sequence: CDR1 SGHVS, CDR2 FQNEAQ. Here the CDR3 reads CASSLGTWNGYTF. Written as DNA, the CDR3 is TGTGCCAGCAGCTTAGGGACATGGAATGGCTACACCTTC.

This clone was detected ten times or more. This chain uses TRBV2 with TRBJ1-5; maybe TRBD1 (5 bases). Looked up from germline, CDR1 is SNHLY and CDR2 is FYNNEI. V was clipped by 0 bases and J by 9 bases, with 12 bases between them. This CDR3 spans 14 amino acids. DNA of the CDR3: TGTGCCAGCAGTGAAGCGACAGATCAATCGCCCCAGCATTTT. Protein sequence: CASSEATDQSPQHF.

The chain combines TRBV4-1 with TRBJ1-5; unclear D gene. CDR1 and CDR2 (germline): MGHRA, YSYEKL. CDR3 length: 13 amino acids. Trimming took off 0 bases at V and 5 bases at J, with 5 bases between the two ends. The chain's CDR3 is CASSQEADQPQHF. DNA of the CDR3: TGCGCCAGCAGCCAAGAGGCTGATCAGCCCCAGCATTTT.

This clone was recorded only once. The chain links TRBV5-4 to TRBJ2-2, with a possible D match to TRBD1 (5 bases). Looked up from germline, CDR1 is SGHNT and CDR2 is YYREEE (reference sequence). This CDR3 is 13 amino acids long. Between the trimmed V and J ends, which lost 2 bases and 4 bases, there was a span of 6 bases. The CDR3 coding sequence is TGTGCCAGCAGCTTTAGGGGCACCGGGGAGCTGTTTTTT. This sequence encodes CASSFRGTGELFF.

This clone was counted between two and nine times. The chain carries TRBV27 and TRBJ1-1; D call uncertain. This CDR3 is built from 14 residues. Germline lookup yields CDR1 MNHEY and CDR2 SMNVEV (reference sequence). V lost 4 bases, J lost 0 bases, and 9 bases lay in between. The CDR3 region has the DNA TGTGCCAGCAGTTCCCCTGGCCTGAACACTGAAGCTTTCTTT. It yields the protein CASSSPGLNTEAFF.

This clone occurred once. The chain combines TRBV5-1 with TRBJ1-2, with 7 bases identical to TRBD1. Germline V CDR1 and CDR2: SGHRS, YFSETQ. This CDR3 contains 14 residues. Germline trimming cut 2 bases from V and 2 bases from J; bases unmatched to any gene: 3. This chain's CDR3 is CASSFTGQNYGYTF. The CDR3 DNA is TGCGCCAGCAGCTTTACGGGACAGAACTATGGCTACACCTTC.

The sample holds one count of this clone. The CDR3 DNA sequence: TGTGCCAGCGGGGCAAGATTGAACACTGAAGCTTTCTTT. This gives the protein CASGARLNTEAFF. The chain recombines TRBV27 with TRBJ1-1; D possibly corresponds to TRBD1 (5 bases). Trimming pared 8 bases from V and 0 bases from J, leaving 10 bases between. Germline CDR1 MNHEY, CDR2 SMNVEV (reference sequence). The CDR3 consists of 13 residues.

The chain couples TRBV2 to TRBJ1-2; D is perhaps TRBD1 (5 bases). The CDR3 has 16 amino acids. Germline-derived CDR1 and CDR2 are SNHLY and FYNNEI. Deletions cut 2 bases from V and 6 bases from J, with 19 bases between. CDR3 DNA sequence: TGTGCCAGCAGTGAACCGTCTTTGTTAGGACAACATGGCTACACCTTC. This sequence encodes CASSEPSLLGQHGYTF.

This chain links TRBV29-1 with TRBJ1-1, with D perhaps matching TRBD1 (6 bases). Germline assignment: CDR1 SQVTM and CDR2 ANQGSEA. The CDR3 extends over 12 amino acids. V gave up 4 bases and J gave up 6 bases, with 12 bases separating them. For the CDR3, the DNA is TGCAGCGTTGCCGAGGGGGACGCTGAAGCTTTCTTT. Its translation is CSVAEGDAEAFF.

The genes are TRBV2 and TRBJ1-2; 10 bases agree with TRBD1. V trimming: 6 bases; J trimming: 0 bases; junction bases outside the gene matches: 10. CDR3 length: 17 residues. Per the germline V gene, CDR1 is SNHLY and CDR2 is FYNNEI. The CDR3 coding sequence is TGTGCCAGCAGGCCCCCTCCCGGACAGGGGGCTAACTATGGCTACACCTTC. Translation gives CASRPPPGQGANYGYTF.

The genes are TRBV6-5 and TRBJ2-7, with TRBD2 matching 7 bases. The CDR3 consists of 15 residues. Trimming removed 2 bases from V and 3 bases from J; junction bases left unmatched: 7. CDR1 is MNHEY, CDR2 SVGAGI, per germline. The CDR3: CASSYGGGRVYEQYF. The CDR3, as DNA: TGTGCCAGCAGTTACGGGGGGGGTAGGGTCTACGAGCAGTACTTC.

CDR3 protein: CASSRPLAGGTDTQYF. As DNA, the CDR3 is TGTGCCAGCAGCCGTCCCCTAGCGGGGGGCACAGATACGCAGTATTTT. The V call is TRBV2, the J call TRBJ2-3, with 10 bases that match TRBD2. V was pared by 6 bases and J by 1 base, with 7 bases of the junction left unmatched. The CDR3 runs 16 residues. CDR1 is SNHLY, CDR2 FYNNEI, per germline.

This clone was detected a few times. This chain uses TRBV5-1 with TRBJ1-4; D is possibly TRBD1 (6 bases). CDR3 size: 14 residues. The germline V and J ends were trimmed by 7 bases and 5 bases, with 15 bases remaining between them. Germline V gene lookup returns CDR1 SGHRS and CDR2 YFSETQ. The CDR3 protein is CASRERGMNEKLFF. The CDR3 nucleotides read TGCGCCAGCCGCGAGAGGGGGATGAATGAAAAACTGTTTTTT.